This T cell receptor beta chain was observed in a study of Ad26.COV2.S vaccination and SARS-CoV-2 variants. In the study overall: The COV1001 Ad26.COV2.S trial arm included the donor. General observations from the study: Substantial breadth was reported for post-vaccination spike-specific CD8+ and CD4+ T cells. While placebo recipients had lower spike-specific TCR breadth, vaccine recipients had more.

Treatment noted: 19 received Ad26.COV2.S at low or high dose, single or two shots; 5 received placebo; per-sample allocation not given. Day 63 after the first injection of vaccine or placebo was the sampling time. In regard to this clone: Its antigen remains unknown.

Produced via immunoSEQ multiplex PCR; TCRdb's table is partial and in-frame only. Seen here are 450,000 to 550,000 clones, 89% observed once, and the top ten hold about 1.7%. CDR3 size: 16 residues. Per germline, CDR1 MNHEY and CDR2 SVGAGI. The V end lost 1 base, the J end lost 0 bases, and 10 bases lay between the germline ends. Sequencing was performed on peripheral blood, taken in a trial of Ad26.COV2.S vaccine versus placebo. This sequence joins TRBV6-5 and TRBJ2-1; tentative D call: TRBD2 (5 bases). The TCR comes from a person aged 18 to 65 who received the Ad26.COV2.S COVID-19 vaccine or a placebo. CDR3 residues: CASSYFRGSSYNEQFF. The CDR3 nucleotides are TGTGCCAGCAGTTACTTCCGGGGTAGCTCCTACAATGAGCAGTTCTTC.